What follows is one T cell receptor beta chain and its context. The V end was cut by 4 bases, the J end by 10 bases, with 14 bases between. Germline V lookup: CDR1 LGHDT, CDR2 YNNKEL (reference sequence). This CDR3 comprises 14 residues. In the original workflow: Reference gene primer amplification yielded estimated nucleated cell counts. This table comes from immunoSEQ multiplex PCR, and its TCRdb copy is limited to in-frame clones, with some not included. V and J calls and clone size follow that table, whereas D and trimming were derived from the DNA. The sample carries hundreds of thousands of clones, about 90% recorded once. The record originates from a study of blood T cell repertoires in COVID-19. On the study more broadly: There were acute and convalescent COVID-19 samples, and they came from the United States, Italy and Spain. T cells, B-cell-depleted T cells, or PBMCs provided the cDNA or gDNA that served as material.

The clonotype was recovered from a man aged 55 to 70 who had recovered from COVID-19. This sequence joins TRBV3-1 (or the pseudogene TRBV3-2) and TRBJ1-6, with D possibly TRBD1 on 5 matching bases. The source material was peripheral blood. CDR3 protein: CASSPAAQGSPLHF. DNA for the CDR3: TGTGCCAGCAGCCCGGCCGCCCAGGGATCACCCCTCCACTTT.